The clone carrying this TCR beta chain has a count of ten or more. Its antigen is as yet unknown. The data are from a study of neurological immune-mediated disorders. Whole-study results and caveats: Phylogenetic analysis grouped 18 of 34 multiple sclerosis patients' repertoires together, suggesting a possible repertoire signature. The greatest TCR clonal expansion occurred in HTLV-1-associated myelopathy and the least in multiple sclerosis, which fell below healthy controls.

Using its own MiXCR run on the 5' RACE reads, TCRdb lists one record per CDR3 protein. Here the sample spans tens of thousands of distinct CDR3 sequences, 3.6% being singletons. Per the germline V gene, CDR1 is MGHRA and CDR2 is YSYEKL. The CDR3 spans 11 residues. Trimming cost V 3 bases and J 7 bases, with 4 bases left between them. The genes are TRBV4-1 and TRBJ2-1; D is undetermined. Sequencing was carried out using PBMCs. This TCR was recovered from a man under 40 with multiple sclerosis. CDR3 region: CASSHTNEQFF. In DNA form, the CDR3 reads TGCGCCAGCAGCCACACAAATGAGCAGTTCTTC.